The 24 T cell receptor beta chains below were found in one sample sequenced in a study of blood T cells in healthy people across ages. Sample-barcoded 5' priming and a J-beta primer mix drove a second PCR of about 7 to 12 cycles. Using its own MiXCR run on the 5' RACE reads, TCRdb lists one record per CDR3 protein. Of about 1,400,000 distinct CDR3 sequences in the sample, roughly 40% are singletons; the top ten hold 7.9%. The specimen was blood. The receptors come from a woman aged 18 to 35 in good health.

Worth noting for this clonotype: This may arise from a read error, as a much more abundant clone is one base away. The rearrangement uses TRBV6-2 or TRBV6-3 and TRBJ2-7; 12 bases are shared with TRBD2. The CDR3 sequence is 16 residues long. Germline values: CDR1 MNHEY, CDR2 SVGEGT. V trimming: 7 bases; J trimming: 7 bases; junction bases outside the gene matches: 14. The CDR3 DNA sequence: TGTGCCAGCATGGATAGACTAGCGGGAGTGAGCAATGAGCAGTACTTC. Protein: CASMDRLAGVSNEQYF.

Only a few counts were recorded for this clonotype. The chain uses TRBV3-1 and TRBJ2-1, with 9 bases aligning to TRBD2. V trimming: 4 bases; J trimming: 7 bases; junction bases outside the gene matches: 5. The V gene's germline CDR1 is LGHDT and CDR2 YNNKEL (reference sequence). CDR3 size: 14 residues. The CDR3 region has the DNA TGTGCCAGCAGCCTCGGGACTAGCCGTAATGAGCAGTTCTTC. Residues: CASSLGTSRNEQFF.

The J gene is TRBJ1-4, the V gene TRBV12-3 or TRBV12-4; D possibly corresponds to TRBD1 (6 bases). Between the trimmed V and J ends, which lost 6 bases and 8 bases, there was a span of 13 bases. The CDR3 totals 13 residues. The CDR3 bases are TGTGCCAGCAGCTTGGACAGCGACGAAAAACTGTTTTTT. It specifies CASSLDSDEKLFF.

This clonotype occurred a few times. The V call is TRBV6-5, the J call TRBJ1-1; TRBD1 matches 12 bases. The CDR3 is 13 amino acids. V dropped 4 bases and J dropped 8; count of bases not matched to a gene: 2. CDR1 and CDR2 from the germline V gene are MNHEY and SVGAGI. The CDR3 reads CASSWDRGQEAFF. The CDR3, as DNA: TGTGCCAGCAGTTGGGACAGGGGGCAGGAAGCTTTCTTT.

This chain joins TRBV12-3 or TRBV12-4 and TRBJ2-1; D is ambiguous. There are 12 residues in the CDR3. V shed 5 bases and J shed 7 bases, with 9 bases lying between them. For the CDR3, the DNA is TGTGCCAGCAGTCCCGCCTTAAATGAGCAGTTCTTC. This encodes CASSPALNEQFF.

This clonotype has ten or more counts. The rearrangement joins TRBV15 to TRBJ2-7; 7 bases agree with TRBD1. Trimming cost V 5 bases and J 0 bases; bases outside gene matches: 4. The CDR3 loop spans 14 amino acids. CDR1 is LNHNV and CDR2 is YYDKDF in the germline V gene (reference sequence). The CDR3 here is CATSQTGSSYEQYF. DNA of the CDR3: TGTGCCACCAGCCAGACAGGGAGCTCCTACGAGCAGTACTTC.

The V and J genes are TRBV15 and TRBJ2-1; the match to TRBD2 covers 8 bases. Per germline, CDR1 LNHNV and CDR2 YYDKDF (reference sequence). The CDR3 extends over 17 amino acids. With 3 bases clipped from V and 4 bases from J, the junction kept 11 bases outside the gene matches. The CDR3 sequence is CATSSGGVAGKYNEQFF. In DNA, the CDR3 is TGTGCCACCAGCAGCGGGGGGGTGGCGGGGAAATACAATGAGCAGTTCTTC.

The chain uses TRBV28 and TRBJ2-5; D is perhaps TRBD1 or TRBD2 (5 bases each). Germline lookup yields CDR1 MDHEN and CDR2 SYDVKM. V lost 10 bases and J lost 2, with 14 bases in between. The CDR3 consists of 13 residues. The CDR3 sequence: CAKEPGPQETQYF. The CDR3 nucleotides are TGTGCCAAGGAACCGGGACCGCAAGAGACCCAGTACTTC.

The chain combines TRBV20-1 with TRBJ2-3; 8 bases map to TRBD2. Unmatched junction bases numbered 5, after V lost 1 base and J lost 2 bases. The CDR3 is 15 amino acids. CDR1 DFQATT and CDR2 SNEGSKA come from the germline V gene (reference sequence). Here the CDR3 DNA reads TGCAGTGCTAGAGCCCCGACTAGCGACACAGATACGCAGTATTTT. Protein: CSARAPTSDTDTQYF.

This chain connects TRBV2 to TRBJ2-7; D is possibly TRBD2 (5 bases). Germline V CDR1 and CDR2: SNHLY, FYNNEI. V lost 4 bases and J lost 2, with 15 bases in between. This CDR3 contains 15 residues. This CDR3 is CASSAVRTATYEQYF. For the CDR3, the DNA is TGTGCCAGCAGTGCGGTCCGGACTGCGACCTACGAGCAGTACTTC. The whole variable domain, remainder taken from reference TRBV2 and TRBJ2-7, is EPEVTQTPSHQVTQMGQEVILRCVPISNHLYFYWYRQILGQKVEFLVSFYNNEISEKSEIFDDQFSVERPDGSNFTLKIRSTKLEDSAMYFCASSAVRTATYEQYFGPGTRLTVT.

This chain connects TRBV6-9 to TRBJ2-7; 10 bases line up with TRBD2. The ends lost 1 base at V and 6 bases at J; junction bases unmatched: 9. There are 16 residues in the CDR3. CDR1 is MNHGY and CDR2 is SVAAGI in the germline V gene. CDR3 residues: CASSYWTSGFPPEQYF. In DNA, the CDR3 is TGTGCCAGCAGTTATTGGACTAGCGGTTTTCCACCCGAGCAGTACTTC.

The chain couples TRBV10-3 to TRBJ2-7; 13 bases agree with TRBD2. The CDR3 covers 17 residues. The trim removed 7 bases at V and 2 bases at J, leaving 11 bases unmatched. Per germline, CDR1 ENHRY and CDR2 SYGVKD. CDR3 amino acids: CAITEGLAGRGAYEQYF. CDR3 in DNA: TGTGCCATCACCGAGGGACTAGCGGGAAGGGGGGCCTACGAGCAGTACTTC.

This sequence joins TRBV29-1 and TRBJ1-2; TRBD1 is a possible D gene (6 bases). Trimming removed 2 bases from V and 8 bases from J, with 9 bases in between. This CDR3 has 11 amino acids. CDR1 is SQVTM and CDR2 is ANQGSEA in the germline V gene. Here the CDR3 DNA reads TGCAGCGTTGAACAGGGGCCCGGCTACACCTTC. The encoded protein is CSVEQGPGYTF.

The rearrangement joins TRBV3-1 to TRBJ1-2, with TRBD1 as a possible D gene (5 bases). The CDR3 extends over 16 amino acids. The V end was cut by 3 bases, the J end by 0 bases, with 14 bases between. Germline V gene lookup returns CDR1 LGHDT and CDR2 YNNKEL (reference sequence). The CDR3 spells CASSHLTGESNYGYTF. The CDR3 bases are TGTGCCAGCAGCCACCTCACGGGGGAATCTAACTATGGCTACACCTTC.

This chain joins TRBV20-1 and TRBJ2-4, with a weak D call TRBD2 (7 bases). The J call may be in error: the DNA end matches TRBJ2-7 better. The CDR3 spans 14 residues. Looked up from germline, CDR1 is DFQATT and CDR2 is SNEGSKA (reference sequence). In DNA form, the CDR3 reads TGCAGTGCTAGAGCATGGGGGGGGCCTTACGAGCAGTACTTC. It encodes CSARAWGGPYEQYF.

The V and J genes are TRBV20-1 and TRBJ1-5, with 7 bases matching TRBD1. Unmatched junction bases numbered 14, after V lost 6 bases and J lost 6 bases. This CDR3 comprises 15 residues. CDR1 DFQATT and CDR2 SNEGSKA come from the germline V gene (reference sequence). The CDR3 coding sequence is TGCAGTGCCCCGAACAGGGGCAGGGGCAGTCAGCCCCAGCATTTT. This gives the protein CSAPNRGRGSQPQHF.

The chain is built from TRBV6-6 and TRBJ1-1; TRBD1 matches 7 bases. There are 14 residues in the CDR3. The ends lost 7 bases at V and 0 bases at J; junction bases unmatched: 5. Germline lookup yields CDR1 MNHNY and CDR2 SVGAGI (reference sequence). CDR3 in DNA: TGTGCCAGCAATATAGGACAGGTGAACACTGAAGCTTTCTTT. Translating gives CASNIGQVNTEAFF.

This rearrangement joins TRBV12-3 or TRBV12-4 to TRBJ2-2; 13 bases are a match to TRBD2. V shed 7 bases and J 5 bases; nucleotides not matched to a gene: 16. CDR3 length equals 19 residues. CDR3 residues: CASTLSQLAGGPGTGELFF. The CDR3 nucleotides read TGTGCCAGCACCCTTTCTCAACTAGCGGGAGGGCCGGGAACCGGGGAGCTGTTTTTT.

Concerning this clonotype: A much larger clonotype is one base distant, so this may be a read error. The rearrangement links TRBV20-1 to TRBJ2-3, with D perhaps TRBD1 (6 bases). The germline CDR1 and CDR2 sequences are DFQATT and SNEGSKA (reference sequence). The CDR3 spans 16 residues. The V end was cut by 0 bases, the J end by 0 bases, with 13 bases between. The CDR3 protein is CSARDYRDTSTDTQYF. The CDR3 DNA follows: TGCAGTGCTAGAGATTACCGGGACACTAGCACAGATACGCAGTATTTT.

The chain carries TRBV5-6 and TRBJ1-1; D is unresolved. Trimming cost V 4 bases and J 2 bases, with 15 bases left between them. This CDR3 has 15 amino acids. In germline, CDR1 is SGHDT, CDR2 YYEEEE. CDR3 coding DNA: TGTGCCAGCAGCCCCGCCTGGAACCTCAACACTGAAGCTTTCTTT. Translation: CASSPAWNLNTEAFF.

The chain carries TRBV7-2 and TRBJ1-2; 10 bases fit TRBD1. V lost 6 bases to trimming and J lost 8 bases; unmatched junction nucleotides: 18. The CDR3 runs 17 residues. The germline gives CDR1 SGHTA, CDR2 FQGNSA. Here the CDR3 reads CASSPRPGTGAALGYTF. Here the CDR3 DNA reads TGTGCCAGCAGTCCCCGTCCCGGGACAGGGGCAGCCTTGGGCTACACCTTC.

The CDR3 DNA sequence: TGTGCCAGCAGTGTCCTCAGGGATACCACAGATACGCAGTATTTT. Amino acid sequence: CASSVLRDTTDTQYF. The rearrangement joins TRBV2 to TRBJ2-3, with a possible D match to TRBD1 (5 bases). CDR1 SNHLY and CDR2 FYNNEI come from the germline V gene. The CDR3 extends over 15 amino acids. The V and J ends lost 4 bases and 2 bases respectively, with 13 bases between them.

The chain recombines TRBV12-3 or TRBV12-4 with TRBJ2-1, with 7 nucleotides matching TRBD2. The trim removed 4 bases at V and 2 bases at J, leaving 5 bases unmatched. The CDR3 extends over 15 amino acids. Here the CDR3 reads CASSWEGFTYNEQFF. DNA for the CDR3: TGTGCCAGCAGTTGGGAGGGTTTTACCTACAATGAGCAGTTCTTC.

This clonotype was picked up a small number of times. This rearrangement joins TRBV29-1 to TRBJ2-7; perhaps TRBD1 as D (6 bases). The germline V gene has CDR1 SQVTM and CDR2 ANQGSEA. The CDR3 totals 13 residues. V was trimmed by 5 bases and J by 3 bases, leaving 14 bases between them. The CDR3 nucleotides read TGCAGCGTTCCTGACAGGAGAGACTACGAGCAGTACTTC. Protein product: CSVPDRRDYEQYF.